This TCR beta chain was recovered during a study of blood T cell repertoires in COVID-19. Across the study: Spain, Italy and the United States supplied samples that represented acute and convalescent COVID-19.

Germline-derived CDR1 and CDR2 are SGHTA and FQGNSA. The CDR3 is made up of 12 amino acids. The germline V and J ends were trimmed by 4 bases and 4 bases, with 4 bases remaining between them. Original processing methods: Amplification of reference gene primers provided the estimated nucleated cell counts. Profiled with immunoSEQ multiplex PCR; TCRdb holds only in-frame clones, not every one. From that table come the V and J calls and clone size; the DNA was used to work out D and trimming. Among approximately 500,000 clones, around 87% were seen once, and the ten largest hold 1.8%. Sequences were obtained from PBMCs or T cells enriched from blood (not recorded which). The rearrangement joins TRBV7-2 to TRBJ2-2; unclear D gene. This TCR derives from a woman between 40 and 50 years old who had recovered from COVID-19. The chain's CDR3 is CASSSITGELFF. The CDR3 coding sequence is TGTGCCAGCAGCTCCATCACCGGGGAGCTGTTTTTT.